These T cell receptor beta chains were read from a single sample in a study of cytomegalovirus exposure and HLA in healthy donors. Measured with immunoSEQ multiplex PCR; TCRdb has only the in-frame clones, and not every one. The sample includes 110,000 or so clones, roughly 72% seen only once; the top ten take roughly 12%. The material sequenced was PBMCs. Receptors were obtained from a woman aged 50 to 65 in good health and CMV-seropositive. The conserved cysteine and the conserved F or W are not part of the CDR3 here. Fields, in order: D gene, J gene, V gene, CDR3 protein. The D gene is left open where the match is weak.

>TRBD2|TRBJ2-5|TRBV4-1
ASSQARAGGKETQY
>NA|TRBJ1-1|TRBV7-8
ASSLVSGGRTEAF
>TRBD1|TRBJ1-1|TRBV10-3
AIKTGVNTEAF
>NA|TRBJ2-1|TRBV5-4
ASSLDSGGTNDEQF
>NA|TRBJ2-4|TRBV5-4
ASSSRDWAKNIQY
>TRBD1|TRBJ2-7|TRBV11-3
ASSTGQVTGEQY
>NA|TRBJ1-2|TRBV9
ASSVEDSNGYT
>NA|TRBJ1-1|TRBV4-1
ASSQVGAGTEAF
>TRBD1|TRBJ2-7|TRBV11-1
ASSLGQQSYEQY
>TRBD2|TRBJ2-1|TRBV7-9
ASSPAGGVNEQF
>TRBD1|TRBJ2-6|TRBV10-3
AISDGTASGANVLT
>NA|TRBJ1-2|TRBV5-6
ASSLGQVNYGYT
>NA|TRBJ2-1|TRBV7-9
ASISSWSDEQF
>NA|TRBJ1-3|TRBV30
AWSSRLGSGNTIY
>TRBD1|TRBJ1-3|TRBV6-1
ASSEQGGGNTIY
>NA|TRBJ1-5|TRBV19
ASSMQGNDQPQH
>NA|TRBJ2-7|TRBV7-2
ASSPAPRMSYEQY
>NA|TRBJ1-2|TRBV20-1
SCTDNYGYT
>NA|TRBJ1-1|TRBV6-5
ASRSRGFNTEAF
>NA|TRBJ2-7|TRBV5-1
ASKRDSSTYEQY
>NA|TRBJ1-2|TRBV19
ASKRSGATDYGYT
>TRBD1|TRBJ2-7|TRBV30
ACRDRSYEQY